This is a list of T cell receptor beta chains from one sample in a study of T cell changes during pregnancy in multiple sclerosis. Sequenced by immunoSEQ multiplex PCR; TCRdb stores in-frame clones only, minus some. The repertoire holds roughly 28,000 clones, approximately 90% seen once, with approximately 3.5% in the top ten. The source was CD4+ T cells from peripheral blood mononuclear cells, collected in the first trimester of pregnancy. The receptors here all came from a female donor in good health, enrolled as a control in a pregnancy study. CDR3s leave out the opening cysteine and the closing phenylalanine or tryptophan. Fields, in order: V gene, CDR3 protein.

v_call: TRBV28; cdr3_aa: AIQGVPDTEAF
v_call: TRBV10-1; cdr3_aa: ASSAVIGGEAF
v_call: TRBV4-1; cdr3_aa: ASSRQGLATDTQY
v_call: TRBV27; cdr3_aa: ASSAGTGNTEAF
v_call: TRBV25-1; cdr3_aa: ASSLKIPVRRKYGYT
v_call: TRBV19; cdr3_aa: ASSKGMANTEAF
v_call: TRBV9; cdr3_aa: ASSVGGTVTYEQY
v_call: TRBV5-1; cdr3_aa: ASSPGQGGGEQY
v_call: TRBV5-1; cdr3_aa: ASSREITDTQY
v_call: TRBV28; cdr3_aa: ASSDSGSSSGELF
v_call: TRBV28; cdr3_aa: ASSSGQGDTEAF
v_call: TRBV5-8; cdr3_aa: ASSPGGLDTQY
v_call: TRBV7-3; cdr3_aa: ASSLDRDQETQY
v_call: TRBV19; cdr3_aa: AVGGGGRETQY
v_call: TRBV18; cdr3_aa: ASSLRGLDEQY
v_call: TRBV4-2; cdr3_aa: ASSQLIPGETQY
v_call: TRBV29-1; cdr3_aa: SAYRGPNTGELF
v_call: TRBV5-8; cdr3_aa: ASSFTIAVPSYEQY
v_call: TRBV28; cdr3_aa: ASSRTSGYNEQF
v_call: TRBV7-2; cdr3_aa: ASSLGGEHSYEQY
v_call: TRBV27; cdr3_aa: ASSPRVNTEAF
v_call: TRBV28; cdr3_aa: ASSLWSEQGKKLF
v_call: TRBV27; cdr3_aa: ASSLVTTSGRVVSDTQY
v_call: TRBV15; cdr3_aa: ATSGPPPTQY
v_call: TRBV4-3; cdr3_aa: ASSLLPRTGGSQDEKLF
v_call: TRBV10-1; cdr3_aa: ASSERPGGHTDTQY
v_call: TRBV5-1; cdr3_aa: ASSQIAGSYNEQF
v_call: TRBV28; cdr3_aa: ASSLGLAATGELF
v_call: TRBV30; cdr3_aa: AWSRQGMTEAF
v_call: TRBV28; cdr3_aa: ASSLWDRENTGELF
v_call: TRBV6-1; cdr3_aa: ASSEGGDLPQH
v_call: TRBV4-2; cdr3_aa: ASSQGGGNTEAF
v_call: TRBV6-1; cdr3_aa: ASRGTGGDEQY
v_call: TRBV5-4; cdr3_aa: ASSTPTGGSEQY
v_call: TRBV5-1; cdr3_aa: ASSLTSGPYNEQF
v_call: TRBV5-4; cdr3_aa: ASSDPGTIYNEQF
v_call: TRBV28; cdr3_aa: ASSLSDRANYGYT
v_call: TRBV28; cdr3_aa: ASSFQGRGAF
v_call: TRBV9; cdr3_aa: ASSAHPEDSPNQPQH
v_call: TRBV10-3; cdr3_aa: AISGPTGGDSPLH
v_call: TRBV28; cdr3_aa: ASSLVISGANVLT
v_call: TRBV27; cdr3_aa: ASSLSQGPPQH
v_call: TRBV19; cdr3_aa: ASLGWREGNIQY
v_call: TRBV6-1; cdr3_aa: ASSAPPVSYQPQH